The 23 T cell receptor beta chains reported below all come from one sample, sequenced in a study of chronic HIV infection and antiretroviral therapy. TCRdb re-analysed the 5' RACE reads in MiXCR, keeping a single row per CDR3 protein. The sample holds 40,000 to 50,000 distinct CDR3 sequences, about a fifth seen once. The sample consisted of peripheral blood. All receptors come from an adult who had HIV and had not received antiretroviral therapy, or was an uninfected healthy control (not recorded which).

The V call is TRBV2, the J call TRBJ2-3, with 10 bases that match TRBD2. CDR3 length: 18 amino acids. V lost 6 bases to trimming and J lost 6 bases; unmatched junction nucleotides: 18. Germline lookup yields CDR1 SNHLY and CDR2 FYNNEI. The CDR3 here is CASRQTPLAGAHSDTQYF. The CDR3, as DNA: TGTGCCAGCAGACAAACCCCCCTAGCGGGAGCCCATTCCGATACGCAGTATTTT.

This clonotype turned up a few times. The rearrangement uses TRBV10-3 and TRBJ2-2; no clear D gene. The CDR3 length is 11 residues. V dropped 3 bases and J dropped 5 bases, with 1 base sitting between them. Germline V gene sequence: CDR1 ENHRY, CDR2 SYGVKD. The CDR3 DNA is TGTGCCATCAGTGATACCGGGGAGCTGTTTTTT. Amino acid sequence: CAISDTGELFF.

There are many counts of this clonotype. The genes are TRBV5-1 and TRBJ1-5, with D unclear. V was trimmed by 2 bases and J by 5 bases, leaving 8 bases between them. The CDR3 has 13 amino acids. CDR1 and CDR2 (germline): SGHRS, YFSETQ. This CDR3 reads CASSLQVDQPQHF. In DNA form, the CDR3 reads TGCGCCAGCAGCTTACAAGTTGATCAGCCCCAGCATTTT.

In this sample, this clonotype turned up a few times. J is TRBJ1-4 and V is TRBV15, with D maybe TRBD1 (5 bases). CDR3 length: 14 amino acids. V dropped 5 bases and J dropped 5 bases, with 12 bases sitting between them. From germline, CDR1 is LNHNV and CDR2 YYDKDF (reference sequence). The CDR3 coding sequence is TGTGCCACCAGCCACGACAGACGGAATGAAAAACTGTTTTTT. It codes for CATSHDRRNEKLFF.

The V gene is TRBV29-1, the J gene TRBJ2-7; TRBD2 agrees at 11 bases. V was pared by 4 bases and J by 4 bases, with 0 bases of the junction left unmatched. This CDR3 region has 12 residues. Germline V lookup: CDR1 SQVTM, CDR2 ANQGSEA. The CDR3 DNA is TGCAGCGTTGGACTAGCGGGATACGAGCAGTACTTC. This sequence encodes CSVGLAGYEQYF.

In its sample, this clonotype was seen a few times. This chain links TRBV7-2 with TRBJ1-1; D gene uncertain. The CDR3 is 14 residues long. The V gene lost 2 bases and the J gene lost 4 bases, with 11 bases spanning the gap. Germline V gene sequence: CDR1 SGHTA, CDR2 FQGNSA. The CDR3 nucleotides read TGTGCCAGCAGCTTAATAGTCCGCCGCACTGAAGCTTTCTTT. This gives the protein CASSLIVRRTEAFF.

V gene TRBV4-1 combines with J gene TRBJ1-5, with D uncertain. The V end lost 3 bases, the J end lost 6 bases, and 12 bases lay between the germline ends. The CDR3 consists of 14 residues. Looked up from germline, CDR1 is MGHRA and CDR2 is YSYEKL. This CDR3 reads CASSQGWTGQPQHF. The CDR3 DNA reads TGCGCCAGCAGCCAGGGATGGACGGGTCAGCCCCAGCATTTT.

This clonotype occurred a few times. The CDR3 DNA reads TGTGCCAGCAGCCCGGGACAGGGTTACGAGCAGTACTTC. Residues: CASSPGQGYEQYF. This chain links TRBV28 with TRBJ2-7; TRBD1 matches at 9 bases. CDR3 length equals 13 residues. The V segment lost 6 bases and the J segment 4 bases; nucleotides outside the gene matches: 4. Germline assignment: CDR1 MDHEN and CDR2 SYDVKM.

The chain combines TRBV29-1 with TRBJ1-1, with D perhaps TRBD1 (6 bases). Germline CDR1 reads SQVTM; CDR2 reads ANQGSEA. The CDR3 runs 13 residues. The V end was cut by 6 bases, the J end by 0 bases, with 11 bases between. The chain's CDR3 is CSVQTGLNTEAFF. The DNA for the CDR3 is TGCAGCGTCCAGACAGGTTTGAACACTGAAGCTTTCTTT.

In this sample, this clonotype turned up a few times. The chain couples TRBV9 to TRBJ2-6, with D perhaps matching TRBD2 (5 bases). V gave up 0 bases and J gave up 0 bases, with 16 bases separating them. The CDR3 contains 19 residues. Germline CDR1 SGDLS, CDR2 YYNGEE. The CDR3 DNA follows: TGTGCCAGCAGCGTAGGGACTTCTGCCCCCCTCTCTGGGGCCAACGTCCTGACTTTC. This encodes CASSVGTSAPLSGANVLTF.

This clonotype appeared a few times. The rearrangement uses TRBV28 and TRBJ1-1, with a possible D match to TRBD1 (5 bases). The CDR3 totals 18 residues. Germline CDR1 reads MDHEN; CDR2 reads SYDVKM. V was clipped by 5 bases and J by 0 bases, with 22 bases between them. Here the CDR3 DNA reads TGTGCCAGCAGTCCCCGGACACCTCTGGGGGTTATGAACACTGAAGCTTTCTTT. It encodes CASSPRTPLGVMNTEAFF.

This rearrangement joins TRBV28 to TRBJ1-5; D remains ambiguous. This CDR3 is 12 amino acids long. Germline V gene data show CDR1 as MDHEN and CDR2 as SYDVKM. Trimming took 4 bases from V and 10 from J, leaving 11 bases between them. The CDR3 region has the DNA TGTGCCAGCAGTTCCCTCGAAGTTCCCCAGCATTTT. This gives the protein CASSSLEVPQHF. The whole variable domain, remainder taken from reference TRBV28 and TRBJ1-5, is DVKVTQSSRYLVKRTGEKVFLECVQDMDHENMFWYRQDPGLGLRLIYFSYDVKMKEKGDIPEGYSVSREKKERFSLILESASTNQTSMYLCASSSLEVPQHFGDGTRLSIL.

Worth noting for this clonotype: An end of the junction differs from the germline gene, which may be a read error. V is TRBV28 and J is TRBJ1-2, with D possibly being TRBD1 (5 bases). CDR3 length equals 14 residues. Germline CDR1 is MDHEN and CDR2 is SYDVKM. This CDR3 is CASSQDRYDYGDTF. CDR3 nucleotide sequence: TGTGCCAGCAGTCAAGACAGATACGACTATGGCGACACCTTC.

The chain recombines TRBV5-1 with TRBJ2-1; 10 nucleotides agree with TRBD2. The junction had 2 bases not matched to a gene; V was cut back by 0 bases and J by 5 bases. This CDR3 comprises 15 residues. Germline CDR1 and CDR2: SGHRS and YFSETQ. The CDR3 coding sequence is TGCGCCAGCAGCTTGGCTAGCGGGAGCCACAATGAGCAGTTCTTC. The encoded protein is CASSLASGSHNEQFF.

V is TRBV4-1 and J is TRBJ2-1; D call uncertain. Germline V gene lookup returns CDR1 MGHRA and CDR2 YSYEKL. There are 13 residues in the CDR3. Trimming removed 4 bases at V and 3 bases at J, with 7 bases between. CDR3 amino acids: CASSRGIYNEQFF. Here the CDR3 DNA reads TGCGCCAGCAGCCGGGGTATCTACAATGAGCAGTTCTTC.

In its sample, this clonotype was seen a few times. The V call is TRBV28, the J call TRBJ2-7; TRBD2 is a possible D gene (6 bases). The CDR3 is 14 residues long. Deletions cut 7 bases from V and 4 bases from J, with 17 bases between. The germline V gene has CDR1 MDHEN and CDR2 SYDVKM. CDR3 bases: TGTGCCAGCACCCCCGGGGGTGGGTTATACGAGCAGTACTTC. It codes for CASTPGGGLYEQYF.

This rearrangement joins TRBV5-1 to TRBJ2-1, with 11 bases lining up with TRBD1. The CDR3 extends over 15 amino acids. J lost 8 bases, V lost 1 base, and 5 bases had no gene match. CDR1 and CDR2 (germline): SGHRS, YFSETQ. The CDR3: CASSLPRTGGYEQFF. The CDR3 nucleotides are TGCGCCAGCAGCTTGCCCCGGACAGGGGGCTATGAGCAGTTCTTC. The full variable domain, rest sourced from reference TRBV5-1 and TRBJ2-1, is KAGVTQTPRYLIKTRGQQVTLSCSPISGHRSVSWYQQTPGQGLQFLFEYFSETQRNKGNFPGRFSGRQFSNSRSEMNVSTLELGDSALYLCASSLPRTGGYEQFFGPGTRLTVL.

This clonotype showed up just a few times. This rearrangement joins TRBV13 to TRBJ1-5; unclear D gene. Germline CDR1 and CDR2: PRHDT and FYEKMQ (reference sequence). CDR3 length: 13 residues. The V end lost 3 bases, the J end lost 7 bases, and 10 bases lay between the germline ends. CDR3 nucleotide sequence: TGTGCCAGCAGCTTGAGTAGGGCACAGCCCCAGCATTTT. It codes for CASSLSRAQPQHF.

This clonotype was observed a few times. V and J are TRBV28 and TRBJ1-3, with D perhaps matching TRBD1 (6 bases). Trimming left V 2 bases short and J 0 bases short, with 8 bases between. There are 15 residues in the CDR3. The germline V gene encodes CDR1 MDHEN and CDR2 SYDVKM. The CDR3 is CASSLGQSSGNTIYF. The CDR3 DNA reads TGTGCCAGCAGTTTAGGACAGAGCTCTGGAAACACCATATATTTT.

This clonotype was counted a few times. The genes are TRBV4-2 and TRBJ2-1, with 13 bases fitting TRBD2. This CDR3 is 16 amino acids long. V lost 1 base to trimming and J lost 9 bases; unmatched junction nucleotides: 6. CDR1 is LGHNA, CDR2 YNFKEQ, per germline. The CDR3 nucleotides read TGTGCCAGCAGCCAAGTAACTAGCGGGAGGGCGGGTGAGCAGTTCTTC. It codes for CASSQVTSGRAGEQFF.

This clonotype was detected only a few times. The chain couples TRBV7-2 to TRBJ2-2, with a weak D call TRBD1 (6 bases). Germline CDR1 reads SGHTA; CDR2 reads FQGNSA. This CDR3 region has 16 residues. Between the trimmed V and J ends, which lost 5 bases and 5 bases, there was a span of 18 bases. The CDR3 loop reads CASSHLPGQPTGELFF. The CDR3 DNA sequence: TGTGCCAGCAGCCACCTCCCGGGACAACCGACCGGGGAGCTGTTTTTT. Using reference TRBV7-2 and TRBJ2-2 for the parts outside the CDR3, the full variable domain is GAGVSQSPSNKVTEKGKDVELRCDPISGHTALYWYRQSLGQGLEFLIYFQGNSAPDKSGLPSDRFSAERTGGSVSTLTIQRTQQEDSAVYLCASSHLPGQPTGELFFGEGSRLTVL.

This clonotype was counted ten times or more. The DNA of the CDR3 is TGTGCCAGCAGTTACCGGGACGGTCCCTACGAGCAGTACTTC. Its translation is CASSYRDGPYEQYF. The chain combines TRBV27 with TRBJ2-7; perhaps D is TRBD1 or TRBD2 (5 bases each). V gave up 4 bases and J gave up 2 bases, with 12 bases separating them. The V gene's germline CDR1 is MNHEY and CDR2 SMNVEV (reference sequence). The CDR3 contains 14 residues.

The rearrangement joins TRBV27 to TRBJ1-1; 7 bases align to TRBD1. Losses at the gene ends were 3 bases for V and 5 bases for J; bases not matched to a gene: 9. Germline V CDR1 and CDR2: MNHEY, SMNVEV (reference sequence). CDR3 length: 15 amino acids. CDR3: CASSFNPPGGTEAFF. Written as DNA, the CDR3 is TGTGCCAGCAGTTTCAACCCCCCAGGGGGGACTGAAGCTTTCTTT.